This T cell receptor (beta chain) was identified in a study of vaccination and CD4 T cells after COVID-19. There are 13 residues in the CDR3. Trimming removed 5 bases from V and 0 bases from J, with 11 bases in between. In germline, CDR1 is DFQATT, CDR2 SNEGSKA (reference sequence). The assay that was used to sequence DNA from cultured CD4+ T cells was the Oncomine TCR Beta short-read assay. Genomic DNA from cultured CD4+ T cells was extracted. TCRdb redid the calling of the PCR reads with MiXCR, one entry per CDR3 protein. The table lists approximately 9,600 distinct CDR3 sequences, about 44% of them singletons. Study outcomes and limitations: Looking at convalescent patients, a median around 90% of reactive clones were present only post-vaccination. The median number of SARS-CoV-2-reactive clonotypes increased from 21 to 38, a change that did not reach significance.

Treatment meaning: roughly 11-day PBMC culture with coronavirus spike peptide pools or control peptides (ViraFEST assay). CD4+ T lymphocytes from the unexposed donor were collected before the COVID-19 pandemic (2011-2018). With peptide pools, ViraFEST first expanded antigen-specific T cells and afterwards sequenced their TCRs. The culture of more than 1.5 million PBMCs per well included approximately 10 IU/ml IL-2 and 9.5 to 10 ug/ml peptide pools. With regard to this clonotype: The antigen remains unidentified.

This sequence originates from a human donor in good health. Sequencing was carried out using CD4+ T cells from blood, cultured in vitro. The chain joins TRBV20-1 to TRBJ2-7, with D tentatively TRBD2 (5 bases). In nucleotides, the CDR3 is TGCAGTGCTCCGTATCGGGACTCCTACGAGCAGTACTTC. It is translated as CSAPYRDSYEQYF.